This TCR beta chain appears in the sequencing data of a study of blood T cell repertoires in COVID-19. Background on the study: The United States, Italy and Spain were the sources of the acute and convalescent COVID-19 samples. Nucleic acid was either cDNA or gDNA, and it came from T cells, B-cell-depleted T cells, or PBMCs.

Per the germline V gene, CDR1 is GTSNPN and CDR2 is SVGIG (reference sequence). CDR3 length: 13 amino acids. Trimming removed 3 bases from V and 8 bases from J; junction bases left unmatched: 2. Original analysis: Reference gene primer amplification in the assay estimated nucleated cell counts. The table came from immunoSEQ multiplex PCR; TCRdb's copy has only in-frame clones and leaves some out. The DNA was the basis for D and trimming; V, J and clone size are from that table. The sample records some 120,000 clones, about four fifths being singletons. This clone was picked up a small number of times.

The rearrangement links TRBV30 to TRBJ2-2, with 11 bases identical to TRBD1. The TCR was taken from a human donor in a cohort sampled during active COVID-19. Sequenced: peripheral blood. The CDR3 nucleotides read TGTGCCTGGAGGGACAGGGGGCGGGGGGAGCTGTTTTTT. Amino acid sequence: CAWRDRGRGELFF.